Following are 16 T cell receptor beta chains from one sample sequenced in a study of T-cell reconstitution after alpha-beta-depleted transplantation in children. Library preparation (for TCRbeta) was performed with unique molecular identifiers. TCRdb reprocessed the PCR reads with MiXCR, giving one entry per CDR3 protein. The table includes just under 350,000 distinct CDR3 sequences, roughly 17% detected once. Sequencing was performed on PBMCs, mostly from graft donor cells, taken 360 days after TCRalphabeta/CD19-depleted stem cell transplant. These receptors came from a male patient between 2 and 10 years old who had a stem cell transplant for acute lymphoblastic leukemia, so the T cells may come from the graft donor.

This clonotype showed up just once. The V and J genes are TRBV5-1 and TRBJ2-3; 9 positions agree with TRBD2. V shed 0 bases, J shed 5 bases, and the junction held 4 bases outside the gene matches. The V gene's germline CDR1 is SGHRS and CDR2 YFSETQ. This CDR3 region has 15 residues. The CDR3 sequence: CASSLGASGIDTQYF. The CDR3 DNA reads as TGCGCCAGCAGCTTGGGGGCTAGCGGGATAGATACGCAGTATTTT.

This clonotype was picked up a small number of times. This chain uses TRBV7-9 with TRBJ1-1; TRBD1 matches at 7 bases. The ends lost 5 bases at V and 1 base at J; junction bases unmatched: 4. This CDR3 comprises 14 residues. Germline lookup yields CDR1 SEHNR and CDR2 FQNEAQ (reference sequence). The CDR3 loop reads CASSGGQSNTEAFF. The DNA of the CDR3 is TGTGCCAGCAGCGGGGGACAGTCGAACACTGAAGCTTTCTTT.

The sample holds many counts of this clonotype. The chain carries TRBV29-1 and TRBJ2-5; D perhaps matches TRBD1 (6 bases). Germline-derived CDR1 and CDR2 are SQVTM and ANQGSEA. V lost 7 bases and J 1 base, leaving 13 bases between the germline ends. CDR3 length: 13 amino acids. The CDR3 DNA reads TGCAGCGCTTTACAGGGCCCCCAAGAGACCCAGTACTTC. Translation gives CSALQGPQETQYF.

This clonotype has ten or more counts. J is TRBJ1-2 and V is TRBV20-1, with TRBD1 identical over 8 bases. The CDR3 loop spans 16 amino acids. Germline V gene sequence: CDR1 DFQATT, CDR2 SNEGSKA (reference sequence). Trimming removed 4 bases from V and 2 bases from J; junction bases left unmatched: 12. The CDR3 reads CSAMPGQENRNYGYTF. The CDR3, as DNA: TGCAGTGCTATGCCGGGACAGGAGAACAGAAACTATGGCTACACCTTC.

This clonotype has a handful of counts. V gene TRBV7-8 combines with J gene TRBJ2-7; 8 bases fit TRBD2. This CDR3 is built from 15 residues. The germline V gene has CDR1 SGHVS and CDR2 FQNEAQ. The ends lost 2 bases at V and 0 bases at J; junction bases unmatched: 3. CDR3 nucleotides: TGTGCCAGCAGCTTACGAGCGGGAGTCTCCTACGAGCAGTACTTC. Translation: CASSLRAGVSYEQYF.

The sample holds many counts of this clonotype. The DNA for the CDR3 is TGTGCCAGCAGTTTAATTAGGGGGCGAGGGAATGAGCAGTTCTTC. This sequence encodes CASSLIRGRGNEQFF. The chain combines TRBV12-3 or TRBV12-4 with TRBJ2-1; TRBD1 agrees at 7 bases. There are 15 residues in the CDR3. The ends lost 2 bases at V and 7 bases at J; junction bases unmatched: 8.

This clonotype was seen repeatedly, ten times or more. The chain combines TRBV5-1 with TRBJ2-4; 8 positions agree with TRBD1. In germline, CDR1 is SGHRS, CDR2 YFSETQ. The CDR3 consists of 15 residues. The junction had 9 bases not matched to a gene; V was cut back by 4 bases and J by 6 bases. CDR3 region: CASSRDRLGVNIQYF. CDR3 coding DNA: TGCGCCAGCAGCCGGGACAGGCTGGGGGTAAACATTCAGTACTTC. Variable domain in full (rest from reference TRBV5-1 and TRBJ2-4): KAGVTQTPRYLIKTRGQQVTLSCSPISGHRSVSWYQQTPGQGLQFLFEYFSETQRNKGNFPGRFSGRQFSNSRSEMNVSTLELGDSALYLCASSRDRLGVNIQYFGAGTRLSVL.

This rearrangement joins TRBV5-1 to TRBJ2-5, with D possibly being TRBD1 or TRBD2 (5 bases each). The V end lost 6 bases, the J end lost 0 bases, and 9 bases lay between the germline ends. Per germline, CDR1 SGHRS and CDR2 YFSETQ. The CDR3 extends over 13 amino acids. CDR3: CASNPGHQETQYF. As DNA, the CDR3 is TGCGCCAGCAATCCGGGACACCAAGAGACCCAGTACTTC.

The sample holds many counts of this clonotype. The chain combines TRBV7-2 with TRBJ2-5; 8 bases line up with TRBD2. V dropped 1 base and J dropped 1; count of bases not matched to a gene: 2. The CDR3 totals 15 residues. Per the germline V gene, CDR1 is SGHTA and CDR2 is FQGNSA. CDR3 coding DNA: TGTGCCAGCAGCTTAGTGGCGGGAGGCCAAGAGACCCAGTACTTC. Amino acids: CASSLVAGGQETQYF.

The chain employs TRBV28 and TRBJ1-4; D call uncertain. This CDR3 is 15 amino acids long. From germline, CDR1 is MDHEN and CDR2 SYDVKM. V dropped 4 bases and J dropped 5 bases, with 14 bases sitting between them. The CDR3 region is CASSSWRGSNEKLFF. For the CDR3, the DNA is TGTGCCAGCAGTTCATGGCGAGGGTCGAATGAAAAACTGTTTTTT. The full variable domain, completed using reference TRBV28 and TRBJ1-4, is DVKVTQSSRYLVKRTGEKVFLECVQDMDHENMFWYRQDPGLGLRLIYFSYDVKMKEKGDIPEGYSVSREKKERFSLILESASTNQTSMYLCASSSWRGSNEKLFFGSGTQLSVL.

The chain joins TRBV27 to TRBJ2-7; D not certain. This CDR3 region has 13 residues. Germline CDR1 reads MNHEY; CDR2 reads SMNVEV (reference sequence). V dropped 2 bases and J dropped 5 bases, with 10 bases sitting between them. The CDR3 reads CASSLAPPHEQYF. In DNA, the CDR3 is TGTGCCAGCAGTTTAGCCCCCCCGCACGAGCAGTACTTC.

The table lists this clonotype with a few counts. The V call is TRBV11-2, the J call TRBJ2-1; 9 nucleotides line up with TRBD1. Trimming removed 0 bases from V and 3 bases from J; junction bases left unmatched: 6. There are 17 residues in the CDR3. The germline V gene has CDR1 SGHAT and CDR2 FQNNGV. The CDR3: CASSLEGTGSYYNEQFF. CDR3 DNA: TGTGCCAGCAGCTTAGAGGGGACAGGGTCTTACTACAATGAGCAGTTCTTC.

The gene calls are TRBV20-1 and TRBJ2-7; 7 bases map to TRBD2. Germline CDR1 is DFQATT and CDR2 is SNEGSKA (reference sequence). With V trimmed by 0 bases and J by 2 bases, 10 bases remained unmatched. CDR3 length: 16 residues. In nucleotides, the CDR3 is TGCAGTGCTAGAGACCTCCGGACTAGTCGGGCCTACGAGCAGTACTTC. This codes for CSARDLRTSRAYEQYF.

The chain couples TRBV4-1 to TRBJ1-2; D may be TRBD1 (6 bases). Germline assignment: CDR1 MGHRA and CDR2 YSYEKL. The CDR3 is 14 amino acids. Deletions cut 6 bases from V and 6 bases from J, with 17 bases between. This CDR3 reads CASRQTGTLNGYTF. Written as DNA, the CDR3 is TGCGCCAGCAGACAAACAGGGACTCTGAATGGCTACACCTTC.

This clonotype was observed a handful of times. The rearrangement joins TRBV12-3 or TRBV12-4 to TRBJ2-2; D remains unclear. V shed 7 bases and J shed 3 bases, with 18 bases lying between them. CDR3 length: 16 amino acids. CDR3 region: CASTRGPNRDTGELFF. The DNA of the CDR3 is TGTGCCAGCACCCGCGGTCCCAATCGGGACACCGGGGAGCTGTTTTTT.

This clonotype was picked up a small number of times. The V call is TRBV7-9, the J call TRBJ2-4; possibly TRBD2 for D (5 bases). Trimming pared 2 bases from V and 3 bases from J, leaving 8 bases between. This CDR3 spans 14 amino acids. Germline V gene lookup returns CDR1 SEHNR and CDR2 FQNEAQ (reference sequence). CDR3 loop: CASSLLGGKNIQYF. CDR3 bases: TGTGCCAGCAGCTTATTAGGAGGCAAAAACATTCAGTACTTC.